Shown below are 31 T cell receptor beta chains from a single sample sequenced in a study of blood T cells in healthy people across ages. For the second PCR, which ran for roughly 6 to 12 cycles, a sample-barcoded 5' primer and a J-beta primer mix were used. In TCRdb, the 5' RACE reads were re-called with MiXCR into one record per CDR3 protein. There are 1.5 million to 2 million distinct CDR3 sequences in the sample; approximately 39% occur only once, and 20% to 25% lies in the top ten. Sequencing used blood. The receptors come from a human donor in good health.

The rearrangement uses TRBV29-1 and TRBJ2-3; D not resolved. V lost 4 bases and J 0 bases, leaving 8 bases between the germline ends. Germline V gene data show CDR1 as SQVTM and CDR2 as ANQGSEA. The CDR3 totals 13 residues. CDR3 sequence: CSVALISTDTQYF. CDR3 DNA: TGCAGCGTTGCCCTCATTAGCACAGATACGCAGTATTTT.

This clonotype was observed a few times. The chain couples TRBV7-9 to TRBJ1-2; 8 bases agree with TRBD1. V trimming: 8 bases; J trimming: 2 bases; junction bases outside the gene matches: 10. The CDR3 is made up of 15 amino acids. CDR1 and CDR2 (germline): SEHNR, FQNEAQ (reference sequence). As DNA, the CDR3 is TGTGCCAGCTGCGACCACAGGGGGAAAAACTATGGCTACACCTTC. Its protein product is CASCDHRGKNYGYTF.

On this clonotype: A much larger clone is a single base away; this may be a read error. The chain recombines TRBV12-3 or TRBV12-4 with TRBJ1-1, with 9 bases fitting TRBD1. V shed 6 bases, J shed 6 bases, and the junction held 5 bases outside the gene matches. The CDR3 is 13 amino acids. The CDR3 region is CASRDRGRAEAFF. DNA for the CDR3: TGTGCCAGCAGGGACAGGGGACGGGCTGAAGCTTTCTTT.

V usage is TRBV4-3 and J usage is TRBJ2-3, with D possibly TRBD2 on 6 matching bases. Germline V gives CDR1 LGHNA, CDR2 YSLEER. This CDR3 region has 15 residues. V lost 0 bases to trimming and J lost 2 bases, with 9 bases between them. As DNA, the CDR3 is TGCGCCAGCAGCCAAGAGCGGGGCTACACAGATACGCAGTATTTT. This gives the protein CASSQERGYTDTQYF.

This clonotype occurred a few times. The chain recombines TRBV7-2 with TRBJ2-7; the D is unclear. V gave up 2 bases and J gave up 0 bases, with 11 bases separating them. The CDR3 spans 15 residues. Germline values: CDR1 SGHTA, CDR2 FQGNSA. The CDR3 DNA reads as TGTGCCAGCAGCTTATTGTGGACGCACTCCTACGAGCAGTACTTC. Its translation: CASSLLWTHSYEQYF.

A few counts support this clonotype. The rearrangement uses TRBV6-1 and TRBJ2-3; D not resolved. Germline values: CDR1 MNHNS, CDR2 SASEGT. V lost 1 base, J lost 2 bases, and 10 bases lay in between. The CDR3 totals 15 residues. The CDR3 reads CASSEDWHFTDTQYF. In DNA form, the CDR3 reads TGTGCCAGCAGTGAAGACTGGCACTTCACAGATACGCAGTATTTT.

The chain uses TRBV7-8 and TRBJ2-1; 9 bases align to TRBD2. In germline, CDR1 is SGHVS, CDR2 FQNEAQ. The CDR3 totals 16 residues. The V and J ends lost 0 bases and 7 bases, in that order; junction bases with no gene match: 7. The CDR3 nucleotides read TGTGCCAGCAGCTTAGCGATCGGAGCGGGGGGAAATGAGCAGTTCTTC. This encodes CASSLAIGAGGNEQFF.

In this sample, this clonotype turned up a few times. This sequence joins TRBV20-1 and TRBJ2-2, with D possibly being TRBD1 (5 bases). The CDR3 is 18 amino acids. The V end was cut by 1 base, the J end by 0 bases, with 18 bases between. CDR1 is DFQATT and CDR2 is SNEGSKA in the germline V gene (reference sequence). The CDR3 DNA reads TGCAGTGCTAGAGGGGCCCTTCAGGGCACCTCGAACACCGGGGAGCTGTTTTTT. Amino acids: CSARGALQGTSNTGELFF.

The chain recombines TRBV20-1 with TRBJ2-3; D ambiguous. There are 14 residues in the CDR3. CDR1 and CDR2 (germline): DFQATT, SNEGSKA (reference sequence). V was shortened by 1 base and J by 4 bases, with 12 bases between the two germline ends. The chain's CDR3 is CSARAVNDADTQYF. CDR3 coding DNA: TGCAGTGCTAGAGCAGTTAATGACGCAGATACGCAGTATTTT.

The chain joins TRBV29-1 to TRBJ2-5; the match to TRBD1 covers 8 bases. The V gene's germline CDR1 is SQVTM and CDR2 ANQGSEA. This CDR3 contains 12 residues. The ends lost 8 bases at V and 5 bases at J; junction bases unmatched: 7. Written as DNA, the CDR3 is TGCAGCCCGGGTCACAGGGGGGAGACCCAGTACTTC. The encoded protein is CSPGHRGETQYF.

The CDR3 nucleotides are TGTGCCAGCAGCTACCAGGGTTTTGGCTACACCTTC. Protein product: CASSYQGFGYTF. This chain connects TRBV6-2 or TRBV6-3 to TRBJ1-2, with D perhaps TRBD1 (5 bases). This CDR3 is 12 amino acids long. V lost 6 bases to trimming and J lost 7 bases, with 12 bases between them. Per germline, CDR1 MNHEY and CDR2 SVGEGT.

J is TRBJ2-7 and V is TRBV12-3 or TRBV12-4, with no clear D. The CDR3 runs 11 residues. V lost 8 bases and J 3 bases, leaving 8 bases between the germline ends. The DNA for the CDR3 is TGTGCCAGCGGCGTAAACTACGAGCAGTACTTC. Translation: CASGVNYEQYF.

This clonotype occurred a few times. The chain carries TRBV6-5 and TRBJ1-6; D remains unclear. The CDR3 loop spans 13 amino acids. Trimming pared 4 bases from V and 13 bases from J, leaving 14 bases between. Germline V gene data show CDR1 as MNHEY and CDR2 as SVGAGI. DNA for the CDR3: TGTGCCAGCAGTTGGGAGGGATGGAGGCCCCTCCACTTT. Translating it yields CASSWEGWRPLHF.

V and J are TRBV7-9 and TRBJ1-6; D remains unclear. The CDR3 sequence is 12 residues long. V was clipped by 3 bases and J by 10 bases, with 7 bases between them. The V gene's germline CDR1 is SEHNR and CDR2 FQNEAQ (reference sequence). The CDR3 here is CASSFSGSPLHF. The CDR3 region has the DNA TGTGCCAGCAGCTTCTCAGGATCACCCCTCCACTTT.

The rearrangement joins TRBV5-6 to TRBJ2-1; either TRBD1 or TRBD2 may supply D (5 bases each). This CDR3 region has 15 residues. Trimming cost V 2 bases and J 0 bases, with 9 bases left between them. Germline CDR1 and CDR2: SGHDT and YYEEEE. The CDR3 sequence is CASSLPGRSYNEQFF. The CDR3 DNA follows: TGTGCCAGCAGCTTACCGGGACGCTCCTACAATGAGCAGTTCTTC.

This clonotype was recorded only once. The chain combines TRBV12-3 or TRBV12-4 with TRBJ2-7, with 8 bases matching TRBD1. This CDR3 comprises 15 residues. Trimming removed 5 bases from V and 3 bases from J; junction bases left unmatched: 9. The CDR3 DNA follows: TGTGCCAGCAGTCGCTGGACAGGGATTTTCTACGAGCAGTACTTC. Translated, it gives CASSRWTGIFYEQYF.

The chain links TRBV7-2 to TRBJ1-2; no definite D call. Germline values: CDR1 SGHTA, CDR2 FQGNSA. The CDR3 is 18 residues long. Trimming took off 1 base at V and 4 bases at J, with 22 bases between the two ends. CDR3 sequence: CASSLEASQRRGGYGYTF. CDR3 DNA: TGTGCCAGCAGCTTAGAAGCCTCACAGCGCCGGGGAGGCTATGGCTACACCTTC.

This sequence joins TRBV7-9 and TRBJ2-4; 9 positions agree with TRBD1. The DNA end is a closer match to TRBJ2-7, so the J assignment may be wrong. This CDR3 region has 16 residues. From germline, CDR1 is SEHNR and CDR2 FQNEAQ (reference sequence). The CDR3 region is CASSLDGTGIAAEQYF. CDR3 sequence (DNA): TGTGCCAGCAGCTTAGACGGGACAGGGATTGCGGCCGAGCAGTACTTC.

The chain couples TRBV18 to TRBJ1-4; possibly TRBD1 for D (6 bases). Germline values: CDR1 KGHSH, CDR2 LQKENI. V was clipped by 2 bases and J by 3 bases, with 10 bases between them. The length of the CDR3 is 15 residues. The CDR3 is CASSPGAGANEKLFF. The CDR3 DNA sequence: TGTGCCAGCTCACCAGGGGCAGGGGCTAATGAAAAACTGTTTTTT.

The sample holds a few counts of this clonotype. The chain employs TRBV10-3 and TRBJ2-1; D remains unclear. Germline CDR1 reads ENHRY; CDR2 reads SYGVKD. Trimming pared 4 bases from V and 0 bases from J, leaving 16 bases between. The CDR3 is made up of 17 amino acids. DNA of the CDR3: TGTGCCATCAGTGGTTCAGGACGGGTTTCCTCCTACAATGAGCAGTTCTTC. Protein sequence: CAISGSGRVSSYNEQFF.

This clonotype was picked up a small number of times. The rearrangement uses TRBV11-2 and TRBJ2-1; D might be TRBD1 or TRBD2, each matching 6 bases. The CDR3 totals 16 residues. CDR1 is SGHAT and CDR2 is FQNNGV in the germline V gene. V lost 5 bases to trimming and J lost 1 base, with 15 bases between them. The CDR3 sequence is CASSPRGAPSYNEQFF. Here the CDR3 DNA reads TGTGCCAGCAGCCCGAGGGGGGCCCCATCCTACAATGAGCAGTTCTTC. The variable domain in full, with the rest retrieved from reference TRBV11-2 and TRBJ2-1, is EAGVAQSPRYKIIEKRQSVAFWCNPISGHATLYWYQQILGQGPKLLIQFQNNGVVDDSQLPKDRFSAERLKGVDSTLKIQPAKLEDSAVYLCASSPRGAPSYNEQFFGPGTRLTVL.

This chain links TRBV10-3 with TRBJ2-1, with D perhaps TRBD1 (5 bases). V was pared by 1 base and J by 8 bases, with 18 bases between. Germline loops: CDR1 ENHRY, CDR2 SYGVKD. The CDR3 contains 16 residues. In DNA, the CDR3 is TGTGCCATCAGTGAGTACGGCACCGACAGCTCCGATGAGCAGTTCTTC. This codes for CAISEYGTDSSDEQFF.

Concerning this clonotype: The junction differs from germline at one of its ends, possibly a read error. The chain joins TRBV10-3 to TRBJ2-2; no reliable D call. The CDR3 length is 13 residues. Per the germline V gene, CDR1 is ENHRY and CDR2 is SYGVKD. CDR3 residues: CAVSESRTGELFF. The CDR3 nucleotides are TGTGCCGTCAGTGAGTCGCGAACCGGGGAGCTGTTTTTT.

The table lists this clonotype with a few counts. The chain is built from TRBV6-5 and TRBJ1-2, with D perhaps matching TRBD1 (5 bases). The CDR3 length is 12 residues. The germline V gene encodes CDR1 MNHEY and CDR2 SVGAGI. V was pared by 5 bases and J by 7 bases, with 11 bases between. The CDR3 nucleotides read TGTGCCAGCAGTCAGGGAGGGTTTGGCTACACCTTC. It encodes CASSQGGFGYTF.

V gene TRBV7-9 combines with J gene TRBJ2-7; 8 nucleotides agree with TRBD1. Germline loops: CDR1 SEHNR, CDR2 FQNEAQ (reference sequence). V dropped 1 base and J dropped 11; count of bases not matched to a gene: 7. This CDR3 has 13 amino acids. The CDR3: CASSLGPDRVKYF. The CDR3 DNA is TGTGCCAGCAGCTTAGGGCCGGACAGGGTCAAGTACTTC.

Only a few counts were recorded for this clonotype. CDR3 amino acids: CASSQEEGQIYSNYGYTF. The DNA for the CDR3 is TGTGCCAGCAGCCAAGAGGAGGGACAGATATATTCAAACTATGGCTACACCTTC. The chain recombines TRBV4-2 with TRBJ1-2; 7 positions match TRBD1. The CDR3 extends over 18 amino acids. The V and J ends lost 0 bases and 2 bases, in that order; junction bases with no gene match: 12. Germline CDR1 reads LGHNA; CDR2 reads YNFKEQ.

This clonotype showed up just a few times. This sequence joins TRBV29-1 and TRBJ2-7; 7 bases line up with TRBD2. The CDR3 covers 14 residues. Losses at the gene ends were 3 bases for V and 2 bases for J; bases not matched to a gene: 7. Germline CDR1 reads SQVTM; CDR2 reads ANQGSEA. For the CDR3, the DNA is TGCAGCGTTGAGTGGCGGGGGTCACCCTACGAGCAGTACTTC. This gives the protein CSVEWRGSPYEQYF.

The V call is TRBV20-1, the J call TRBJ2-7; D ambiguous. Germline V gene data show CDR1 as DFQATT and CDR2 as SNEGSKA (reference sequence). The CDR3 has 12 amino acids. V was shortened by 3 bases and J by 8 bases, with 14 bases between the two germline ends. The chain's CDR3 is CSASRSRNKQYF. CDR3 coding DNA: TGCAGTGCTAGCCGTTCAAGAAACAAGCAGTACTTC.

This chain uses TRBV6-5 with TRBJ1-5, with D perhaps TRBD1 (6 bases). CDR1 and CDR2 (germline): MNHEY, SVGAGI. With 7 bases removed from V and 4 bases from J, the gap between germline ends came to 17 bases. CDR3 length equals 15 residues. CDR3 residues: CASTQQGEMNQPQHF. The DNA for the CDR3 is TGTGCCAGCACCCAACAGGGTGAGATGAATCAGCCCCAGCATTTT.

The rearrangement uses TRBV5-1 and TRBJ2-7; either TRBD1 or TRBD2 may fit D (6 bases each). The CDR3 loop spans 15 amino acids. V was shortened by 0 bases and J by 2 bases, with 12 bases between the two germline ends. Germline V gene lookup returns CDR1 SGHRS and CDR2 YFSETQ. The CDR3 DNA reads as TGCGCCAGCAGCTTGGCCCCGGGGGCCACCTACGAGCAGTACTTC. It specifies CASSLAPGATYEQYF.

Here the CDR3 reads CASSQVMESGVNEQFF. The CDR3 coding sequence is TGCGCCAGCAGCCAAGTTATGGAGAGTGGGGTCAATGAGCAGTTCTTC. V usage is TRBV4-1 and J usage is TRBJ2-1; D is unclear. The length of the CDR3 is 16 residues. V lost 1 base to trimming and J lost 6 bases, with 16 bases between them. Germline CDR1 MGHRA, CDR2 YSYEKL.